The rows below give T cell receptor beta chains drawn from one sample of a study of cytomegalovirus exposure and HLA in healthy donors. The method was immunoSEQ multiplex PCR; TCRdb's version includes in-frame clones alone and lacks a portion of them. The sample has some 200,000 clones; roughly 82% are singletons. Sequences were obtained from PBMCs. The receptors were gathered from a woman aged 25 to 39 in good health and CMV-seropositive. Both conserved end residues are part of each CDR3. Fields, in order: D gene, clone size, V gene, J gene, CDR3 DNA, CDR3 protein. D genes are given only for firm matches. Clone size, where shown, is once, few, many, or a class for clones that have expanded.

D: TRBD1; size: -; V: TRBV5-4; J: TRBJ1-2; DNA: TGTGCCAGCACCCGCGGGGGGACAGGGTATTATGGCTACACCTTC; CDR3: CASTRGGTGYYGYTF
D: -; size: -; V: TRBV5-1; J: TRBJ1-1; DNA: TGCGCCAGCAGCTTGGACAGAACGAACACTGAAGCTTTCTTT; CDR3: CASSLDRTNTEAFF
D: -; size: -; V: TRBV6-5; J: TRBJ2-3; DNA: TGTGCCAGCAGTCAACCGGGAAACACAGATACGCAGTATTTT; CDR3: CASSQPGNTDTQYF
D: TRBD1; size: -; V: TRBV6-6; J: TRBJ1-2; DNA: TGTGCCAGCCAGGGACAGACTCTCTATGGCTACACCTTC; CDR3: CASQGQTLYGYTF
D: TRBD1; size: -; V: TRBV29-1; J: TRBJ1-1; DNA: TGCAGCGTGACGAACAGGGGATACACTGAAGCTTTCTTT; CDR3: CSVTNRGYTEAFF
D: -; size: -; V: TRBV30; J: TRBJ2-3; DNA: TGTGCCTGGAGTGTACACGTGGGAGTTGCAGATACGCAGTATTTT; CDR3: CAWSVHVGVADTQYF
D: TRBD1; size: -; V: TRBV19; J: TRBJ2-7; DNA: TGTGCCACCGCAGAGGGGGCGTTAAGCGAGCAGTACTTC; CDR3: CATAEGALSEQYF
D: TRBD1; size: -; V: TRBV11-2; J: TRBJ1-2; DNA: TGTGCCAGCAGCTTTGACAGGGACGGCGGCTACACCTTC; CDR3: CASSFDRDGGYTF
D: TRBD1; size: -; V: TRBV9; J: TRBJ1-3; DNA: TGTGCCAGCAGCGTAGGAGGAGGGGGACAGGGGCCTGGAAACACCATATATTTT; CDR3: CASSVGGGGQGPGNTIYF
D: TRBD2; size: -; V: TRBV14; J: TRBJ2-1; DNA: TGTGCCAGCAGCCAAGACTTACTAGCGGGAGTGCAGTTCTTC; CDR3: CASSQDLLAGVQFF
D: TRBD1; size: -; V: TRBV28; J: TRBJ2-2; DNA: TGTGCCAGCAGGCTCGGACAGGCACGGTACGCCGGGGAGCTGTTTTTT; CDR3: CASRLGQARYAGELFF
D: -; size: -; V: TRBV2; J: TRBJ1-1; DNA: TGTGCCAGCAGGCAACAATACAGGGTGACTGAAGCTTTCTTT; CDR3: CASRQQYRVTEAFF
D: -; size: few; V: TRBV28; J: TRBJ1-2; DNA: TGTGCCAGCAGTTTGGCTTATGGCTACACCTTC; CDR3: CASSLAYGYTF
D: TRBD1; size: -; V: TRBV18; J: TRBJ2-7; DNA: TGTGCCAGCTCACCAGGGACAGGGGTCCCCGAGCAGTACTTC; CDR3: CASSPGTGVPEQYF
D: TRBD2; size: -; V: TRBV5-6; J: TRBJ2-7; DNA: TGTGCCAGCACCCTAAGCGGGAGGGCTATCTACGAGCAGTACTTC; CDR3: CASTLSGRAIYEQYF
D: TRBD2; size: -; V: TRBV5-6; J: TRBJ2-1; DNA: TGTGCCCGGCGGGAAAGACTAGCGGTTTTATTTTACAATGAGCAGTTCTTC; CDR3: CARRERLAVLFYNEQFF
D: TRBD2; size: -; V: TRBV4-1; J: TRBJ2-5; DNA: TGCGCCAGCAGCCAGCAACTAGCGCTCCAAGAGACCCAGTACTTC; CDR3: CASSQQLALQETQYF
D: -; size: -; V: TRBV11-2; J: TRBJ1-1; DNA: TGTGCCAGCAGCTTAGATCGAGCAGGCAGCGAAGCTTTCTTT; CDR3: CASSLDRAGSEAFF
D: -; size: -; V: TRBV4-1; J: TRBJ1-5; DNA: TGCGCCAGCAGCCAGGGGCACCTTAGGCCCCAGCATTTT; CDR3: CASSQGHLRPQHF
D: -; size: -; V: TRBV7-2; J: TRBJ1-2; DNA: TGTGCCAGCAGCCTCAGATCGAATGGCTACACCTTC; CDR3: CASSLRSNGYTF
D: TRBD2; size: -; V: TRBV2; J: TRBJ2-2; DNA: TGTGCCAGCAGCTCTCCGGGACTAGCGAACACCGGGGAGCTGTTTTTT; CDR3: CASSSPGLANTGELFF
D: TRBD2; size: -; V: TRBV15; J: TRBJ2-5; DNA: TGTGCCACCAGCAGAGATGCTAGCGGGAGGATGGAGACCCAGTACTTC; CDR3: CATSRDASGRMETQYF
D: -; size: -; V: TRBV30; J: TRBJ2-7; DNA: TGTGCCAGCAGACTAGGAACCTACGAGCAGTACTTC; CDR3: CASRLGTYEQYF
D: -; size: few; V: TRBV9; J: TRBJ2-5; DNA: TGTGCCAGCAGCTCCAGTAAGACCCAGTACTTC; CDR3: CASSSSKTQYF
D: TRBD1; size: -; V: TRBV5-1; J: TRBJ2-5; DNA: TGCGCCAGCAGCCCCCGTCCTCGGACAGGGGCAGGAGGGGAGACCCAGTACTTC; CDR3: CASSPRPRTGAGGETQYF
D: -; size: few; V: TRBV15; J: TRBJ1-4; DNA: TGTGCCACCAGCAGAGGCGGGGCAGATAATGAAAAACTGTTTTTT; CDR3: CATSRGGADNEKLFF
D: TRBD2; size: -; V: TRBV2; J: TRBJ2-7; DNA: TGTGCCAGCAGCGATAGGACTAGCGGGAGCTCCTACGAGCAGTACTTC; CDR3: CASSDRTSGSSYEQYF
D: -; size: -; V: TRBV29-1; J: TRBJ2-2; DNA: TGCAGCGTTGAACACCGAGACACCGGGGAGCTGTTTTTT; CDR3: CSVEHRDTGELFF
D: -; size: -; V: TRBV19; J: TRBJ1-2; DNA: TGTGCCAGTTTTCAGGGAACAAACTATGGCTACACCTTC; CDR3: CASFQGTNYGYTF
D: TRBD1; size: -; V: TRBV29-1; J: TRBJ2-1; DNA: TGCAGCGCCCACAAAGGGACAGCGTACAATGAGCAGTTCTTC; CDR3: CSAHKGTAYNEQFF
D: -; size: -; V: TRBV5-1; J: TRBJ1-2; DNA: TGCGCCAGCAGCCAGGACGGGACTAACTATGGCTACACCTTC; CDR3: CASSQDGTNYGYTF
D: -; size: once; V: TRBV29-1; J: TRBJ2-3; DNA: TGCAGCGTTATGGACAGACGCACAGATACGCAGTATTTT; CDR3: CSVMDRRTDTQYF
D: TRBD1; size: -; V: TRBV2; J: TRBJ1-2; DNA: TGTGCCAGCAGTGAAGACCCGGGAGGGGGCATAGTCTATGGCTACACCTTC; CDR3: CASSEDPGGGIVYGYTF
D: TRBD1; size: -; V: TRBV30; J: TRBJ1-3; DNA: TGTGCCTGGGCCCCCGGGACAGAAAGTGGAAACACCATATATTTT; CDR3: CAWAPGTESGNTIYF
D: -; size: -; V: TRBV18; J: TRBJ2-3; DNA: TGTGCCAGCTCACCTAATTCGGATACGCAGTATTTT; CDR3: CASSPNSDTQYF
D: -; size: -; V: TRBV5-1; J: TRBJ1-2; DNA: TGCGCCAGCAGCTTGGACGGTTTTCCTAACTATGGCTACACCTTC; CDR3: CASSLDGFPNYGYTF
D: TRBD2; size: -; V: TRBV5-1; J: TRBJ2-1; DNA: TGCGCCAGCAGCTTGGTGGGGGAGGGCCGGGAGCAGTTCTTC; CDR3: CASSLVGEGREQFF
D: TRBD1; size: few; V: TRBV5-1; J: TRBJ2-7; DNA: TGCGCCAGCAGCCCGCTACAGGGGAACCACGAGCAGTACTTC; CDR3: CASSPLQGNHEQYF
D: TRBD1; size: -; V: TRBV7-8; J: TRBJ2-5; DNA: TGTGCCAGCAGCCGTTATCAGGGACAGGAAGAGACCCAGTACTTC; CDR3: CASSRYQGQEETQYF
D: -; size: -; V: TRBV4-2; J: TRBJ2-7; DNA: TGTGCCAGCAGCCAAGATTCTAGGGGTCGCTACGAGCAGTACTTC; CDR3: CASSQDSRGRYEQYF
D: -; size: -; V: TRBV27; J: TRBJ2-1; DNA: TGTGCCAGCAGTTTAGAGGGTTACAATGAGCAGTTCTTC; CDR3: CASSLEGYNEQFF
D: -; size: once; V: TRBV27; J: TRBJ1-4; DNA: TGTGCCAGCAGTCACCGGACTAATGAAAAACTGTTTTTT; CDR3: CASSHRTNEKLFF
D: -; size: -; V: TRBV5-6; J: TRBJ1-3; DNA: TGTGCCAGCAGCTTGGCAGGGTATGGAAACACCATATATTTT; CDR3: CASSLAGYGNTIYF
D: -; size: many; V: TRBV7-2; J: TRBJ2-7; DNA: TGTGCCAGCAGCTTATACCTCGGGGTTGAGCAGTACTTC; CDR3: CASSLYLGVEQYF
D: -; size: -; V: TRBV6-1; J: TRBJ2-7; DNA: TGTGCCAGCAGTGAAGCGTGGAGGGGTCAGCAGTACTTC; CDR3: CASSEAWRGQQYF
D: -; size: -; V: TRBV7-9; J: TRBJ1-5; DNA: TGTGCCAGCAGCTCGGGGGATCAGCCCCAGCATTTT; CDR3: CASSSGDQPQHF